The 20 T cell receptor delta chains reported below all come from one sample, sequenced in a study of γδ T cells in repeated Plasmodium falciparum infection. TCRdb redid clone calling on the multiplex PCR reads using CATT. The sample lists about 50,000 delta-chain clones, about 2% occurring once. Vgamma9/Vdelta2+ and Vdelta2-negative gammadelta T cells were flow-sorted from PBMC for bulk sequencing. Sequencing used gamma-delta T cells from blood. The receptors were gathered from a pool of human donors (malaria-infected and uninfected, not separated).

This clone was observed a handful of times. For this DNA, TCRdb reports the protein of a much larger clone, which diverges at residue 18, most likely from a read error; the protein presented here is translated directly from the DNA. V is TRDV1 and J is TRDJ1; 11 nucleotides agree with TRDD3. Because TCRdb records no J gene, it was assigned here through a match of the DNA to germline. Germline V lookup: CDR1 TSWWSYY, CDR2 QGS. Trimming at V came to 0 bases and at J to 0 bases, leaving 33 bases not matched to a gene. There are 27 residues in the CDR3. CDR3: CALGELPTAFLDHYWGIVLFYTDKLIF. CDR3 coding DNA: TGTGCTCTTGGGGAACTCCCTACGGCCTTCCTAGATCACTACTGGGGGATAGTCCTTTTTTACACCGATAAACTCATCTTT.

The table lists this clone with many counts. TCRdb has a much larger clone's protein, which differs at residue 3 from the translation of this DNA, likely because of a read error; what is shown is the protein translated from the DNA. CDR3 loop: CAYDTVGEAPRTDKLIF. DNA for the CDR3: TGTGCCTATGACACCGTGGGGGAGGCCCCGAGAACCGATAAACTCATCTTT. The V call is TRDV2, the J call TRDJ1, with 7 bases fitting TRDD3. Germline-derived CDR1 and CDR2 are GEAIGNYY and EKD. The CDR3 contains 17 residues.

To note about this clone: This likely came from a read error, as a far larger clone is one base away. The same CDR3 can be traced to other DNA sequences in this sample. CDR3 in DNA: TGTGCTCTTGGGGAACTGCATACCACCCGCCTTCCTACTTTCAGTTTTACCGATAAACTCATCTTC. Its protein is CALGELHTTRLPTFSFTDKLIF. The V gene is TRDV1, but the J gene lacks a call; the DNA was not used to check the table's D call, TRDD2. Germline V gene sequence: CDR1 TSWWSYY, CDR2 QGS. The CDR3 is 22 residues long.

This clone was seen many times. V and J are TRDV1 and TRDJ3; 8 bases are shared with TRDD3. No J gene is reported in TCRdb; it was inferred here by comparing the DNA with germline. V lost 2 bases, J lost 0 bases, and 21 bases stayed unmatched. Germline loops: CDR1 TSWWSYY, CDR2 QGS. The CDR3 is made up of 24 amino acids. This CDR3 reads CALGESALRHPGGVLSWDTRQMFF. The CDR3 bases are TGTGCTCTTGGGGAATCGGCCCTACGGCACCCTGGGGGAGTCCTCTCCTGGGACACCCGACAGATGTTTTTC.

This clone has just a few counts. The TCRdb protein comes from a much larger clone and disagrees with this DNA's translation at residue 21, likely due to a read error; the protein given here is derived from the DNA. The V call is TRDV1, the J call TRDJ1; 8 nucleotides agree with TRDD3. CDR1 is TSWWSYY and CDR2 is QGS in the germline V gene. This CDR3 region has 23 residues. The CDR3 sequence: CALGVPSIPFHSTGGRAQDKPIF. The DNA for the CDR3 is TGCGCTCTTGGGGTTCCGTCTATTCCCTTCCACAGTACTGGGGGGCGAGCCCAGGATAAACCCATCTTT.

This clone was detected a few times. One base separates it from a far larger clone, so it is likely a read error. The same CDR3 arises from other DNA sequences in this sample as well. The chain uses TRDV1 and TRDJ1; 11 bases are a match to TRDD3. Because TCRdb records no J gene, it was assigned here through a match of the DNA to germline. There are 21 residues in the CDR3. Germline CDR1 and CDR2: TSWWSYY and QGS. Trimming removed 0 bases from V and 4 bases from J; junction bases left unmatched: 19. For the CDR3, the DNA is TGTGCTCTTGGGGAACTAGGACTACCTACATGGGGGATACGAGGGGTCGATAAACTCATCTTT. Translating it yields CALGELGLPTWGIRGVDKLIF.

This clone was seen repeatedly, ten times or more. It differs at one base from a far larger clone, so likely a read error. This CDR3 is also generated by other DNA sequences in the sample. J is TRDJ1 and V is TRDV1; perhaps TRDD3 as D (6 bases). CDR1 TSWWSYY and CDR2 QGS come from the germline V gene. The CDR3 spans 19 residues. This CDR3 is CALWDNKFRCSPYTDKLIF. CDR3 DNA sequence: TGTGCTCTTTGGGATAATAAATTTCGCTGTTCCCCGTACACCGATAAACTCATCTTT.

This clone was counted only a few times. A read error is the likely source, as a far larger clone sits one nucleotide away. The sample has other DNA sequences that encode this CDR3 too. The gene calls are TRDV1 and TRDJ1, with 10 bases fitting TRDD3. TCRdb leaves out the J gene; it was filled in here by matching the DNA to germline. The length of the CDR3 is 20 residues. CDR1 is TSWWSYY, CDR2 QGS, per germline. This CDR3 is CALGEQSNYWGMRSTDKLIF. In nucleotides, the CDR3 is TGTGCCCTTGGGGAACAGTCAAACTACTGGGGGATGAGGTCCACCGATAAACTCATCTTT.

This clone was counted between two and nine times. The TCRdb protein comes from a much larger clone and disagrees with this DNA's translation at residue 8, likely due to a read error; the protein given here is derived from the DNA. V and J are TRDV3 and TRDJ1; 10 bases line up with TRDD3. Germline matching of the DNA provided the J gene here, since TCRdb leaves it blank. The CDR3 has 21 amino acids. The ends lost 3 bases at V and 2 bases at J; junction bases unmatched: 27. Germline V gives CDR1 TVYSNPD, CDR2 GDNSRS (reference sequence). CDR3 amino acids: CALAWPSTPYWGILPTDKLIF. DNA for the CDR3: TGTGCCTTAGCTTGGCCTTCCACCCCGTACTGGGGGATCCTTCCTACCGATAAACTCATCTTT.

This clone has a count of ten or more. Other DNA sequences within the sample encode an identical CDR3. CDR3 in DNA: TGTGCTCTTGGGGAAAACTCCGCATTTTGGCCTTCCTACGGAACTGGGGGTCAATACACCGATAAACTCATCTTT. Amino acids: CALGENSAFWPSYGTGGQYTDKLIF. V usage is TRDV1 and J usage is TRDJ1; possibly TRDD2 for D (9 bases). The CDR3 is 25 amino acids. The ends were cut back, 2 bases at V and 0 bases at J, with 40 bases in the middle. The V gene's germline CDR1 is TSWWSYY and CDR2 QGS.

A note on this clone: Since a far larger clone is one base different, this is likely a read error. Other DNA sequences in this specimen translate into the identical CDR3. This chain connects TRDV1 to TRDJ1, with 12 bases matching TRDD3. The J gene comes from matching the DNA to germline here; TCRdb lacks it. From germline, CDR1 is TSWWSYY and CDR2 QGS. Unmatched junction bases numbered 35, after V lost 3 bases and J lost 0 bases. The CDR3 runs 27 residues. CDR3: CALGELWLDSRSHSTGGYNMYTDKLIF. The CDR3 nucleotides are TGTGCTCTTGGGGAGCTATGGCTGGACTCCCGCTCGCATTCTACTGGGGGATACAATATGTACACCGATAAACTCATCTTT.

About this clone: This DNA translates differently at residue 14 from the TCRdb protein, which is that of a much larger clone; a read error is likely, and the protein shown is the DNA's own translation. With the J gene uncalled, the V gene is TRDV3; the D call of TRDD3 is as the table states it, not checked on the DNA. The CDR3 sequence is 16 residues long. Germline V gene data show CDR1 as TVYSNPD and CDR2 as GDNSRS (reference sequence). The CDR3 sequence is CASNRGIRVKTDKPIF. The DNA for the CDR3 is TGTGCCTCCAATCGGGGGATACGCGTTAAGACCGATAAACCCATCTTT.

Comments on this clone: The protein held in TCRdb is that of a much larger clone and does not match this DNA's translation at residue 20, likely because of a read error; the protein shown is translated from the DNA. The chain recombines TRDV1 with TRDJ1, with 13 bases lining up with TRDD3. The CDR3 covers 23 residues. From germline, CDR1 is TSWWSYY and CDR2 QGS. CDR3 residues: CALGDPTPSRTGGYAGYTDNLIF. The CDR3 nucleotides read TGTGCTCTTGGGGACCCGACCCCATCCCGTACTGGGGGATACGCGGGGTACACCGATAACCTCATCTTT.

This clone was counted between two and nine times. This likely came from a read error, as a far larger clone is one base away. This specimen includes other DNA sequences encoding the same CDR3. V and J are TRDV1 and TRDJ1; TRDD3 aligns across 8 bases. Assignment of the J gene here rests on matching the DNA to germline, because TCRdb gives none. V lost 0 bases to trimming and J lost 0 bases; unmatched junction nucleotides: 39. CDR3 size: 28 residues. Per the germline V gene, CDR1 is TSWWSYY and CDR2 is QGS. DNA for the CDR3: TGTGCTCTTGGGGAACTAATCCCCCCTGTACCTTCAACCTTAACTGGGGGGTACGTCCCCCTGTACACCGATAAACTCATCTTT. Protein product: CALGELIPPVPSTLTGGYVPLYTDKLIF.

Only a few counts were recorded for this clone. This DNA translates differently at residue 6 from the TCRdb protein, which is that of a much larger clone; a read error is likely, and the protein shown is the DNA's own translation. The chain has TRDV1 and TRDJ1, with 11 bases that match TRDD3. Losses at the gene ends were 2 bases for V and 0 bases for J; bases not matched to a gene: 32. Germline V gene sequence: CDR1 TSWWSYY, CDR2 QGS. The CDR3 has 26 residues. This chain's CDR3 is CALGEARGKPFLQYLGDTAYTDKLIF. The CDR3 region has the DNA TGTGCTCTTGGGGAAGCGCGGGGGAAACCCTTCCTACAATACCTGGGGGATACCGCGTACACCGATAAACTCATCTTT.

Only one count was recorded for this clone. The V gene is TRDV2, but the J gene lacks a call; the table gives TRDD3 as D, unverified against the DNA. CDR3 length: 19 residues. Per germline, CDR1 GEAIGNYY and CDR2 EKD. For the CDR3, the DNA is TGTGCCTGTGACACCGTGGGAGTGCTGGGGGATAGGTACACCGATAAGCTCATCTTT. This encodes CACDTVGVLGDRYTDKLIF.

A note on this clone: This DNA's translation differs at residue 10 from TCRdb's protein, which comes from a much larger clone; a read error is likely, and the protein shown is translated from the DNA. This rearrangement joins TRDV1 to TRDJ1; 8 nucleotides agree with TRDD3. Assignment of the J gene here rests on matching the DNA to germline, because TCRdb gives none. The CDR3 loop spans 23 amino acids. The J segment lost 5 bases and the V segment lost 4 bases, leaving 33 bases of the junction unmatched. Germline CDR1 TSWWSYY, CDR2 QGS. Here the CDR3 DNA reads TGTGCTCTTGGGGTTCCGTCTATTCCCTACCACAGTACTGGGGGGCGAGCCCAGGATAAACTCATCTTT. Residues: CALGVPSIPYHSTGGRAQDKLIF.

A word on this clone: TCRdb's entry gives the protein of a much larger clone, which mismatches this DNA's translation at residue 9, likely from a read error; the protein reported here is translated from the DNA. The rearrangement links TRDV1 to TRDJ1, with 9 bases lining up with TRDD3. The J gene is not listed in TCRdb, so it was assigned here from a DNA match to germline. The CDR3 consists of 21 residues. V gave up 2 bases and J gave up 0 bases; unmatched junction bases: 19. The V gene's germline CDR1 is TSWWSYY and CDR2 QGS. CDR3 DNA: TGTGCTCTTGGGGAATCCCTGTCTGCCCTCCCATGGGGGATATACACCGATAAACTCATCTTT. Translation: CALGESLSALPWGIYTDKLIF.

This clone came up many times. The protein held in TCRdb is that of a much larger clone and does not match this DNA's translation at residue 14, likely because of a read error; the protein shown is translated from the DNA. The J gene went uncalled, whereas the V gene is TRDV2; TRDD3, the table's D call, lacks a check against the DNA. The germline V gene has CDR1 GEAIGNYY and CDR2 EKD. This CDR3 is 16 amino acids long. CDR3 loop: CACDTWGIKYTDKPIF. CDR3 bases: TGTGCCTGTGACACTTGGGGGATCAAGTACACCGATAAACCCATCTTT.

Concerning this clone itself: TCRdb has a much larger clone's protein, which differs at residue 6 from the translation of this DNA, likely because of a read error; what is shown is the protein translated from the DNA. The genes are TRDV1 and TRDJ1; 10 bases are a match to TRDD3. The J gene is not listed in TCRdb, so it was assigned here from a DNA match to germline. CDR3 size: 21 residues. The V gene end was trimmed by 2 bases and the J gene end by 4 bases; junction bases not matched to a gene: 22. The germline gives CDR1 TSWWSYY, CDR2 QGS. CDR3 amino acids: CALGEGVQYWGIRFRGDKLIF. The CDR3 DNA is TGTGCTCTTGGGGAAGGGGTCCAGTACTGGGGGATCCGATTTAGAGGCGATAAACTCATCTTT.